The 29 T cell receptor beta chains below come from one sample, sequenced in a study of blood T cell repertoires in COVID-19 (dated by TCRdb to the early 2020s). Library construction relied on the immunoSEQ multiplex PCR assay. TCRdb stores this immuneACCESS table with in-frame sequences only. Part of the clones is absent; in the studies checked, under half of the shortfall reflects unresolved V genes, and no reason is known for the rest. Within this sample are fewer than 200,000 clones, with roughly 87% of them counted one time only. The top ten clonotypes cover about 7.1% of the sample. The material sequenced was peripheral blood. These receptor sequences come from a woman between 70 and 85 years old with COVID-19, enrolled during active disease.

V and J are TRBV27 and TRBJ2-1, with a tentative D call TRBD2 (5 bases). Germline assignment: CDR1 MNHEY and CDR2 SMNVEV (reference sequence). The CDR3 sequence is 13 residues long. V was pared by 5 bases and J by 12 bases, with 17 bases between. The CDR3 nucleotides read TGTGCCAGCAGTCCCCCGCTAGCCCTCGTGCAGTTCTTC. This translates into CASSPPLALVQFF.

This clone was observed once. The chain has TRBV5-4 and TRBJ2-6, with D perhaps matching TRBD1 (5 bases). This CDR3 contains 15 residues. Looked up from germline, CDR1 is SGHNT and CDR2 is YYREEE (reference sequence). V lost 1 base and J lost 5, with 10 bases in between. This CDR3 reads CASSLNQGRANVLTF. DNA of the CDR3: TGTGCCAGCAGCTTGAACCAGGGTAGGGCCAACGTCCTGACTTTC.

CDR3 bases: TGTGCCTGGAGACCAATCGGGACAGGGTCCTACGAGCAGTACTTC. This codes for CAWRPIGTGSYEQYF. The chain recombines TRBV30 with TRBJ2-7, with 9 positions matching TRBD1. CDR3 length equals 15 residues. V trimming: 3 bases; J trimming: 1 base; junction bases outside the gene matches: 7. In germline, CDR1 is GTSNPN, CDR2 SVGIG (reference sequence).

This clone was counted only a few times. The J gene is TRBJ1-6, the V gene TRBV18, with TRBD1 as a possible D gene (6 bases). This CDR3 is 14 amino acids long. V was trimmed by 8 bases and J by 7 bases, leaving 15 bases between them. CDR1 KGHSH and CDR2 LQKENI come from the germline V gene. CDR3 protein: CASPGAGGNSPLHF. The CDR3 coding sequence is TGTGCCAGCCCGGGGGCCGGGGGGAATTCACCCCTCCACTTT.

V usage is TRBV28 and J usage is TRBJ2-1; 10 nucleotides agree with TRBD2. This CDR3 has 20 residues. After removal of 5 bases from V and 1 base from J, the junction contained 17 bases not matched to a gene. Germline CDR1 MDHEN, CDR2 SYDVKM. CDR3 protein: CASSAIPPTLLAGSYNEQFF. The DNA for the CDR3 is TGTGCCAGCAGTGCCATACCTCCGACCTTACTAGCGGGATCCTACAATGAGCAGTTCTTC.

This clone was observed once. The chain recombines TRBV5-1 with TRBJ2-5; 10 nucleotides agree with TRBD2. Germline loops: CDR1 SGHRS, CDR2 YFSETQ. The V and J ends lost 0 bases and 4 bases, in that order; junction bases with no gene match: 3. This CDR3 has 15 amino acids. CDR3 nucleotides: TGCGCCAGCAGCTTGGCTAGCGGGAGAGGAGAGACCCAGTACTTC. Encoded protein: CASSLASGRGETQYF.

The chain combines TRBV2 with TRBJ2-2; possible D gene TRBD1, 5 bases. The V end was cut by 5 bases, the J end by 2 bases, with 9 bases between. This CDR3 region has 14 residues. Germline assignment: CDR1 SNHLY and CDR2 FYNNEI. The CDR3 bases are TGTGCCAGCAGTCTGACAGCTAACACCGGGGAGCTGTTTTTT. Its protein product is CASSLTANTGELFF.

J is TRBJ2-7 and V is TRBV28, with D hard to call. The CDR3 spans 12 residues. Germline V gives CDR1 MDHEN, CDR2 SYDVKM. Deletions cut 7 bases from V and 3 bases from J, with 10 bases between. This CDR3 is CASNIAYYEQYF. CDR3 in DNA: TGTGCCAGCAATATAGCCTACTACGAGCAGTACTTC.

This chain joins TRBV3-1 (or the pseudogene TRBV3-2) and TRBJ1-3; D is undetermined. Trimming cost V 3 bases and J 2 bases, with 11 bases left between them. Germline V lookup: CDR1 LGHDT, CDR2 YNNKEL (reference sequence). This CDR3 comprises 15 residues. In nucleotides, the CDR3 is TGTGCCAGCAGCCATCGGGGATCGGCTGGAAACACCATATATTTT. Amino acid sequence: CASSHRGSAGNTIYF.

The chain is built from TRBV6-2 or TRBV6-3 and TRBJ1-2; perhaps TRBD1 as D (6 bases). The CDR3 consists of 15 residues. The ends were cut back, 5 bases at V and 2 bases at J, with 15 bases in the middle. The germline CDR1 and CDR2 sequences are MNHEY and SVGEGT. In DNA form, the CDR3 reads TGTGCCAGCAGTGCGCGGGGGCTGATCAACTATGGCTACACCTTC. Amino acid sequence: CASSARGLINYGYTF.

This clone was found once. The rearrangement uses TRBV28 and TRBJ1-2; D is possibly TRBD1 (6 bases). Germline V gives CDR1 MDHEN, CDR2 SYDVKM. Trimming stripped 5 bases from V and 2 bases from J, with 9 bases between. The CDR3 runs 13 residues. The CDR3 nucleotides read TGTGCCAGCAGTCCAGGGGAGAACTATGGCTACACCTTC. Protein sequence: CASSPGENYGYTF.

This clone has at least ten counts. CDR3 in amino acids: CASSARDSTHNSPLHF. CDR3 coding DNA: TGTGCCAGCAGCGCTCGGGACAGCACACATAATTCACCCCTCCACTTT. This chain uses TRBV7-8 with TRBJ1-6; 7 bases agree with TRBD1. V trimming: 5 bases; J trimming: 5 bases; junction bases outside the gene matches: 9. CDR1 and CDR2 from the germline V gene are SGHVS and FQNEAQ. This CDR3 comprises 16 residues. Combining the CDR3 with reference TRBV7-8 and TRBJ1-6 gives the whole variable domain GAGVSQSPRYKVAKRGQDVALRCDPISGHVSLFWYQQALGQGPEFLTYFQNEAQLDKSGLPSDRFFAERPEGSVSTLKIQRTQQEDSAVYLCASSARDSTHNSPLHFGNGTRLTVT.

This rearrangement joins TRBV18 to TRBJ1-5, with 8 bases that match TRBD1. CDR1 and CDR2 (germline): KGHSH, LQKENI. The V and J ends lost 4 bases and 7 bases, in that order; junction bases with no gene match: 3. The CDR3 has 13 amino acids. DNA of the CDR3: TGTGCCAGCTCACAACAGGGGGACCAGCCCCAGCATTTT. Its translation is CASSQQGDQPQHF.

The CDR3 region is CSAAGTSGPLAKNIQYF. The CDR3, as DNA: TGCAGCGCCGCAGGGACTAGCGGTCCCCTAGCCAAAAACATTCAGTACTTC. V is TRBV29-1 and J is TRBJ2-4; TRBD2 matches at 11 bases. Looked up from germline, CDR1 is SQVTM and CDR2 is ANQGSEA. This CDR3 is 17 amino acids long. The ends lost 7 bases at V and 0 bases at J; junction bases unmatched: 11.

Many counts were recorded for this clone. This chain connects TRBV9 to TRBJ2-7, with 7 bases aligning to TRBD1. In germline, CDR1 is SGDLS, CDR2 YYNGEE. The V segment lost 0 bases and the J segment 6 bases; nucleotides outside the gene matches: 9. The CDR3 is 15 amino acids. The CDR3 nucleotides read TGTGCCAGCAGCGTAGGACAGGGCTCTCCCCTCGAGCAGTACTTC. Translated: CASSVGQGSPLEQYF.

This clone came up once. V is TRBV6-2 or TRBV6-3 and J is TRBJ2-1; no reliable D call. V was pared by 2 bases and J by 3 bases, with 8 bases between. The CDR3 contains 14 residues. Germline V CDR1 and CDR2: MNHEY, SVGEGT. CDR3 amino acids: CASSYLRSYNEQFF. Written as DNA, the CDR3 is TGTGCCAGCAGTTACCTGCGGAGCTACAATGAGCAGTTCTTC.

This chain's CDR3 is CAWGGQGKNTGELFF. Written as DNA, the CDR3 is TGTGCCTGGGGTGGCCAGGGAAAGAACACCGGGGAGCTGTTTTTT. This rearrangement joins TRBV30 to TRBJ2-2, with a tentative D call TRBD1 (5 bases). V dropped 5 bases and J dropped 1 base, with 14 bases sitting between them. Germline V gives CDR1 GTSNPN, CDR2 SVGIG (reference sequence). This CDR3 has 15 residues.

The rearrangement links TRBV5-1 to TRBJ2-7; D may be TRBD2 (5 bases). This CDR3 is 13 amino acids long. Germline values: CDR1 SGHRS, CDR2 YFSETQ. V lost 4 bases to trimming and J lost 3 bases, with 11 bases between them. The chain's CDR3 is CASSLPGDYEQYF. The CDR3 bases are TGCGCCAGCAGCCTGCCCGGGGACTACGAGCAGTACTTC.

The chain is built from TRBV19 and TRBJ2-3; the match to TRBD2 covers 13 bases. The CDR3 consists of 15 residues. Trimming at V came to 7 bases and at J to 7 bases, leaving 8 bases not matched to a gene. From germline, CDR1 is LNHDA and CDR2 SQIVND (reference sequence). CDR3 DNA: TGTGCCAGTAAGCGGACTAGCGGGAGTGGATATACGCAGTATTTT. It specifies CASKRTSGSGYTQYF.

CDR3 protein: CASSYPGQIYEQYF. CDR3 DNA: TGTGCCAGCAGTTACCCGGGACAGATCTACGAGCAGTACTTC. The chain uses TRBV6-5 and TRBJ2-7; 7 nucleotides line up with TRBD1. This CDR3 is built from 14 residues. Trimming at V came to 2 bases and at J to 3 bases, leaving 4 bases not matched to a gene. The germline gives CDR1 MNHEY, CDR2 SVGAGI.

The rearrangement links TRBV5-1 to TRBJ1-6, with 9 bases identical to TRBD1. Germline trimming cut 5 bases from V and 6 bases from J; bases unmatched to any gene: 3. The CDR3 extends over 14 amino acids. From germline, CDR1 is SGHRS and CDR2 YFSETQ. The CDR3, as DNA: TGCGCCAGCAGGCAACAGGGGGCTAATTCACCCCTCCACTTT. Protein: CASRQQGANSPLHF.

V and J are TRBV12-5 and TRBJ2-6; D is unclear. V lost 7 bases, J lost 4 bases, and 8 bases lay in between. This CDR3 contains 13 residues. Germline loops: CDR1 LGHNT, CDR2 FRNRAP. CDR3 residues: CASALAGANVLTF. The CDR3 DNA sequence: TGTGCTAGTGCCTTGGCCGGGGCCAACGTCCTGACTTTC.

The chain joins TRBV29-1 to TRBJ2-1; 7 bases fit TRBD2. The CDR3 extends over 13 amino acids. Per the germline V gene, CDR1 is SQVTM and CDR2 is ANQGSEA. Trimming cost V 7 bases and J 2 bases; bases outside gene matches: 5. The CDR3 region has the DNA TGCAGCGGGGGGACTAACACCTACAATGAGCAGTTCTTC. Translated: CSGGTNTYNEQFF.

J is TRBJ2-2 and V is TRBV6-4; D unresolved. The CDR3 runs to 14 residues. The germline CDR1 and CDR2 sequences are MRHNA and SNTAGT. V lost 5 bases and J lost 1, with 8 bases in between. CDR3 coding DNA: TGTGCCAGCAGTATTAGCTTGAACACCGGGGAGCTGTTTTTT. Translating it yields CASSISLNTGELFF.

The rearrangement links TRBV6-5 to TRBJ1-2; D is undetermined. Deletions cut 4 bases from V and 6 bases from J, with 15 bases between. CDR1 is MNHEY, CDR2 SVGAGI, per germline. The CDR3 is made up of 14 amino acids. The CDR3, as DNA: TGTGCCAGCAGTTCTAGGCGGCCTTGGGATGGCTACACCTTC. Amino acid sequence: CASSSRRPWDGYTF.

The J gene is TRBJ2-7, the V gene TRBV6-5; TRBD2 matches 9 bases. Per the germline V gene, CDR1 is MNHEY and CDR2 is SVGAGI. This CDR3 is built from 14 residues. Losses at the gene ends were 10 bases for V and 7 bases for J; bases not matched to a gene: 14. The CDR3 DNA is TGTGCCACCTCAGAGGTCCTGCTAGCGGGGGAGCAGTACTTC. Translation: CATSEVLLAGEQYF.

The CDR3 DNA reads as TGTGCCAGCAGTGAAATAGGTGCGGGAAGCACAGATACGCAGTATTTT. Protein: CASSEIGAGSTDTQYF. The chain carries TRBV2 and TRBJ2-3; D is possibly TRBD2 (6 bases). V shed 2 bases and J shed 0 bases, with 12 bases lying between them. There are 16 residues in the CDR3. Germline CDR1 SNHLY, CDR2 FYNNEI.

This clone showed up just once. The J gene is TRBJ2-7, the V gene TRBV18, with D perhaps TRBD2 (8 bases). The germline V gene has CDR1 KGHSH and CDR2 LQKENI. V was pared by 3 bases and J by 7 bases, with 16 bases between. There are 14 residues in the CDR3. For the CDR3, the DNA is TGTGCCAGCTCACCTACCGGGAGGGGGCAAGAGCAGTACTTC. Translating it yields CASSPTGRGQEQYF.

The chain employs TRBV19 and TRBJ2-2; TRBD2 agrees at 9 bases. V dropped 7 bases and J dropped 0; count of bases not matched to a gene: 0. Germline CDR1 reads LNHDA; CDR2 reads SQIVND (reference sequence). The CDR3 is 14 residues long. The CDR3 DNA follows: TGTGCCAGTAAGCGGGAGGCGAACACCGGGGAGCTGTTTTTT. It specifies CASKREANTGELFF.